Each of the 9 T cell receptor beta chains below was sequenced from the same sample in a study of graft-versus-host responses after intestinal transplantation. The table came from immunoSEQ multiplex PCR; TCRdb's copy has only in-frame clones and leaves some out. The sample shows 20,000 to 30,000 clones, over 75% of them seen only once. Sequenced here: PBMCs, sampled just over 450 days after intestinal transplant. The source is a human patient who received an intestinal transplant, so some T cells may come from the graft donor.

The V call is TRBV30, the J call TRBJ1-2; D perhaps matches TRBD1 (6 bases). V lost 3 bases and J 10 bases, leaving 12 bases between the germline ends. Germline V gene data show CDR1 as GTSNPN and CDR2 as SVGIG (reference sequence). This CDR3 is built from 11 residues. Written as DNA, the CDR3 is TGTGCCTGGAGCCATACAGGGCCCTACACCTTC. Its protein product is CAWSHTGPYTF.

The J gene is TRBJ2-7, the V gene TRBV6-1; 8 nucleotides agree with TRBD1. CDR3 length equals 14 residues. The germline V gene encodes CDR1 MNHNS and CDR2 SASEGT. V trimming: 6 bases; J trimming: 5 bases; junction bases outside the gene matches: 9. In DNA form, the CDR3 reads TGTGCCAGCAGCTACGGACAGGGATCCGACGAGCAGTACTTC. This encodes CASSYGQGSDEQYF.

This chain joins TRBV5-1 and TRBJ1-4, with TRBD1 identical over 7 bases. The V and J ends lost 0 bases and 0 bases, in that order; junction bases with no gene match: 2. In germline, CDR1 is SGHRS, CDR2 YFSETQ. The CDR3 runs to 16 residues. The CDR3 region has the DNA TGCGCCAGCAGCTTGGCCCAGGGGGCAACTAATGAAAAACTGTTTTTT. Its protein product is CASSLAQGATNEKLFF.

Written as DNA, the CDR3 is TGCGCCAGCAGTCATGATTTCTACGAGCAGTACTTC. It codes for CASSHDFYEQYF. This chain uses TRBV4-1 with TRBJ2-7; no clear D gene. The CDR3 consists of 12 residues. The V and J ends lost 6 bases and 3 bases respectively, with 9 bases between them. Germline values: CDR1 MGHRA, CDR2 YSYEKL.

This clone was picked up a small number of times. The chain couples TRBV2 to TRBJ2-7; 9 bases line up with TRBD2. The junction had 8 bases not matched to a gene; V was cut back by 1 base and J by 4 bases. This CDR3 is built from 16 residues. Germline CDR1 and CDR2: SNHLY and FYNNEI. The CDR3: CASSEVGREGRYEQYF. Written as DNA, the CDR3 is TGTGCCAGCAGTGAAGTTGGGCGGGAGGGCAGGTACGAGCAGTACTTC.

This sequence joins TRBV18 and TRBJ2-5, with D perhaps matching TRBD1 (6 bases). The germline V gene encodes CDR1 KGHSH and CDR2 LQKENI. This CDR3 spans 15 amino acids. The V and J ends lost 3 bases and 1 base respectively, with 12 bases between them. The DNA for the CDR3 is TGTGCCAGCTCACCGGCAGGGGTGTCCCAAGAGACCCAGTACTTC. It encodes CASSPAGVSQETQYF. Looking up the rest from reference TRBV18 and TRBJ2-5 gives the full variable domain: NAGVMQNPRHLVRRRGQEARLRCSPMKGHSHVYWYRQLPEEGLKFMVYLQKENIIDESGMPKERFSAEFPKEGPSILRIQQVVRGDSAAYFCASSPAGVSQETQYFGPGTRLLVL.

CDR3 residues: CASRAGQVNQPQHF. CDR3 nucleotides: TGTGCCAGCAGGGCTGGACAGGTCAATCAGCCCCAGCATTTT. This chain uses TRBV2 with TRBJ1-5, with 7 bases matching TRBD1. Germline V gene data show CDR1 as SNHLY and CDR2 as FYNNEI. V lost 6 bases, J lost 3 bases, and 5 bases stayed unmatched. The CDR3 sequence is 14 residues long.

J is TRBJ2-3 and V is TRBV7-3; no definite D call. The CDR3 length is 13 residues. Germline CDR1 and CDR2: SGHTA and FQGTGA. V lost 4 bases, J lost 3 bases, and 8 bases lay in between. DNA for the CDR3: TGTGCCAGCAGCTCCTCAGGTACAGATACGCAGTATTTT. It is translated as CASSSSGTDTQYF.

This clone was observed a handful of times. The chain has TRBV6-5 and TRBJ1-2; the match to TRBD1 covers 9 bases. With 4 bases clipped from V and 7 bases from J, the junction kept 7 bases outside the gene matches. The germline V gene encodes CDR1 MNHEY and CDR2 SVGAGI. The CDR3 has 14 amino acids. The CDR3 bases are TGTGCCAGCAGTTCGGGACAGGGTGGCTCTGGCTACACCTTC. Its protein product is CASSSGQGGSGYTF.